Following are 22 T cell receptor beta chains from one sample sequenced in a study of cytomegalovirus exposure and HLA in healthy donors. The PCR had 60 Vbeta and 13 Jbeta primers. Some clones are missing from TCRdb's copy, which holds only in-frame ones; the method was immunoSEQ multiplex PCR. Among roughly 180,000 clones listed, approximately 83% were seen once. Sequenced sample: PBMCs. These receptors originate from a young man in good health and CMV-seropositive.

The rearrangement links TRBV9 to TRBJ1-2, with 10 nucleotides matching TRBD1. The CDR3 covers 16 residues. Germline V gives CDR1 SGDLS, CDR2 YYNGEE. The J segment lost 4 bases and the V segment lost 5 bases, leaving 11 bases of the junction unmatched. CDR3 DNA sequence: TGTGCCAGCAGGGGGGGGCCGACAGGGGGCGGCTATGGCTACACCTTC. It yields the protein CASRGGPTGGGYGYTF.

The chain has TRBV10-2 and TRBJ2-7; D is uncertain. CDR1 and CDR2 from the germline V gene are WSHSY and SAAADI. The CDR3 has 10 residues. Between the trimmed V and J ends, which lost 6 bases and 10 bases, there was a span of 10 bases. The CDR3 DNA reads as TGCGCCAGCAGGGGCTTGGAACAGTACTTC. Translated, it gives CASRGLEQYF.

CDR3 in amino acids: CASSRQGTGGAHNYGYTF. CDR3 in DNA: TGTGCCAGCAGCCGACAGGGGACAGGGGGCGCCCATAACTATGGCTACACCTTC. J is TRBJ1-2 and V is TRBV5-4; 12 bases align to TRBD1. This CDR3 spans 18 amino acids. Looked up from germline, CDR1 is SGHNT and CDR2 is YYREEE (reference sequence). The junction had 11 bases not matched to a gene; V was cut back by 4 bases and J by 1 base.

V and J are TRBV30 and TRBJ2-3; D is uncertain. In germline, CDR1 is GTSNPN, CDR2 SVGIG (reference sequence). The CDR3 totals 12 residues. The germline V and J ends were trimmed by 3 bases and 6 bases, with 10 bases remaining between them. The CDR3 coding sequence is TGTGCCTGGAGCCAGTCTTCGGATACGCAGTATTTT. This encodes CAWSQSSDTQYF. The full variable domain, its missing parts supplied by reference TRBV30 and TRBJ2-3, is SQTIHQWPATLVQPVGSPLSLECTVEGTSNPNLYWYRQAAGRGLQLLFYSVGIGQISSEVPQNLSASRPQDRQFILSSKKLLLSDSGFYLCAWSQSSDTQYFGPGTRLTVL.

The chain uses TRBV2 and TRBJ2-7; TRBD1 matches at 7 bases. V lost 6 bases and J lost 5; bases outside the gene matches: 10. Germline lookup yields CDR1 SNHLY and CDR2 FYNNEI. CDR3 length: 14 residues. This CDR3 is CASSVRQGDNEQYF. The CDR3 DNA follows: TGTGCCAGCAGCGTGAGACAGGGTGACAACGAGCAGTACTTC.

V is TRBV7-2 and J is TRBJ1-5; the match to TRBD1 covers 8 bases. The V segment lost 9 bases and the J segment 0 bases; nucleotides outside the gene matches: 7. Per the germline V gene, CDR1 is SGHTA and CDR2 is FQGNSA. This CDR3 has 15 amino acids. The CDR3, as DNA: TGTGCCAGTCGCCAGGGGGCTTATAGCAATCAGCCCCAGCATTTT. It specifies CASRQGAYSNQPQHF.

The V gene is TRBV10-3, the J gene TRBJ1-2; D possibly corresponds to TRBD1 (5 bases). In germline, CDR1 is ENHRY, CDR2 SYGVKD. V was trimmed by 6 bases and J by 0 bases, leaving 17 bases between them. CDR3 size: 16 residues. The CDR3, as DNA: TGTGCCATCAGATCGACAGCCGACCTTCCTAACTATGGCTACACCTTC. Translating gives CAIRSTADLPNYGYTF.

This clone has only a few counts. J is TRBJ2-5 and V is TRBV6-1, with 10 positions matching TRBD2. This CDR3 is 15 amino acids long. After removal of 10 bases from V and 5 bases from J, the junction contained 13 bases not matched to a gene. Germline V lookup: CDR1 MNHNS, CDR2 SASEGT. This CDR3 is CAIGLSGGDHETQYF. The CDR3 DNA reads as TGTGCCATCGGTTTAAGCGGGGGGGATCACGAGACCCAGTACTTC.

The chain joins TRBV9 to TRBJ2-7; tentatively, D is TRBD1 (6 bases). V lost 3 bases to trimming and J lost 3 bases, with 10 bases between them. The CDR3 extends over 13 amino acids. Germline CDR1 reads SGDLS; CDR2 reads YYNGEE. The CDR3, as DNA: TGTGCCAGCAGCGGACAGGACGACTACGAGCAGTACTTC. It specifies CASSGQDDYEQYF.

V gene TRBV9 combines with J gene TRBJ2-3, with TRBD2 identical over 12 bases. Trimming cost V 4 bases and J 2 bases; bases outside gene matches: 11. The CDR3 is 18 residues long. From germline, CDR1 is SGDLS and CDR2 YYNGEE. The CDR3 DNA reads as TGTGCCAGCAGCTCTCATGGTCTAGCGGGGGGGTTCACAGATACGCAGTATTTT. Its translation: CASSSHGLAGGFTDTQYF.

This clone was seen a single time. The V and J genes are TRBV28 and TRBJ1-6, with 7 bases fitting TRBD1. CDR1 and CDR2 (germline): MDHEN, SYDVKM. This CDR3 has 15 residues. The ends lost 6 bases at V and 9 bases at J; junction bases unmatched: 11. CDR3 DNA: TGTGCCAGCAGCCCAGACAGGGTTTTGGGTTCACCCCTCCACTTT. Encoded protein: CASSPDRVLGSPLHF.

The CDR3 bases are TGCGCCAGCAGCCAAGGTCGAGCTCCAAAAGAGACCCAGTACTTC. Residues: CASSQGRAPKETQYF. This rearrangement joins TRBV4-1 to TRBJ2-5; D gene ambiguous. Germline lookup yields CDR1 MGHRA and CDR2 YSYEKL. The CDR3 loop spans 15 amino acids. Trimming shortened V by 1 base and J by 3 bases, and 12 bases separated the two germline ends.

The gene calls are TRBV11-2 and TRBJ1-2; 10 nucleotides match TRBD1. CDR1 and CDR2 (germline): SGHAT, FQNNGV. This CDR3 comprises 13 residues. V was pared by 5 bases and J by 6 bases, with 3 bases of the junction left unmatched. CDR3 bases: TGTGCCAGCAGCCCGGGGACAGGGGATGGCTACACCTTC. Its translation is CASSPGTGDGYTF.

This chain uses TRBV7-9 with TRBJ2-1; 9 bases are shared with TRBD2. CDR3 length: 16 residues. Germline V gives CDR1 SEHNR, CDR2 FQNEAQ (reference sequence). V dropped 4 bases and J dropped 3; count of bases not matched to a gene: 7. The CDR3 DNA reads TGTGCCAGCAGCTCCAATCTAGCGGGGAACTACAATGAGCAGTTCTTC. This sequence encodes CASSSNLAGNYNEQFF.

This chain connects TRBV18 to TRBJ2-7; 10 bases map to TRBD1. This CDR3 is built from 17 residues. J was trimmed by 9 bases and V by 2 bases; bases with no gene match: 16. Germline CDR1 and CDR2: KGHSH and LQKENI. CDR3 bases: TGTGCCAGCTCACCAACCGGGACAGGGGTACCACCTTTCGGGCAGTACTTC. This codes for CASSPTGTGVPPFGQYF.

The V call is TRBV27, the J call TRBJ1-1; 9 bases map to TRBD1. The CDR3 totals 13 residues. V shed 1 base and J 10 bases; nucleotides not matched to a gene: 4. Germline loops: CDR1 MNHEY, CDR2 SMNVEV (reference sequence). CDR3 protein: CASSLFDRGRAFF. CDR3 coding DNA: TGTGCCAGCAGTTTATTCGACAGGGGGAGAGCTTTCTTT.

This chain links TRBV4-2 with TRBJ2-2; a weak D match, TRBD2 (5 bases). Trimming stripped 0 bases from V and 6 bases from J, with 8 bases between. CDR1 is LGHNA and CDR2 is YNFKEQ in the germline V gene. This CDR3 is built from 14 residues. CDR3: CASSQDGDSGELFF. For the CDR3, the DNA is TGTGCCAGCAGCCAAGACGGGGATTCCGGGGAGCTGTTTTTT.

The chain employs TRBV21-1 and TRBJ2-1; the table's D call, TRBD2, was not checked against the DNA. TRBV21-1 is deemed a pseudogene. The CDR3 totals 15 residues. CDR3 bases: TGTGCCAGCAGCAAAGTTCGGACTAGGTACAATGAGCAGTTCTTC. Translating gives CASSKVRTRYNEQFF.

V usage is TRBV30 and J usage is TRBJ2-7; D remains unclear. This CDR3 contains 15 residues. Germline V CDR1 and CDR2: GTSNPN, SVGIG (reference sequence). V shed 2 bases and J shed 0 bases, with 14 bases lying between them. The CDR3 region has the DNA TGTGCCTGGAGTAAGAAGCGCTTTGACTCCTACGAGCAGTACTTC. Translation gives CAWSKKRFDSYEQYF.

The chain is built from TRBV14 and TRBJ2-2; possibly TRBD1 for D (5 bases). Trimming took off 4 bases at V and 4 bases at J, with 10 bases between the two ends. From germline, CDR1 is SGHDN and CDR2 FVKESK. This CDR3 has 14 residues. CDR3 nucleotide sequence: TGTGCCAGCAGCCGACACAGGCTCACCGGGGAGCTGTTTTTT. Amino acids: CASSRHRLTGELFF.

The chain uses TRBV19 and TRBJ1-1; D gene uncertain. Germline CDR1 and CDR2: LNHDA and SQIVND (reference sequence). The germline V and J ends were trimmed by 4 bases and 0 bases, with 9 bases remaining between them. The CDR3 contains 14 residues. CDR3 sequence: CASSKVAVNTEAFF. Here the CDR3 DNA reads TGTGCCAGTAGTAAGGTAGCGGTGAACACTGAAGCTTTCTTT.

The rearrangement joins TRBV5-8 to TRBJ2-7; 9 bases are a match to TRBD1. Germline values: CDR1 SGHTS, CDR2 YDEGEE. The CDR3 runs 13 residues. V gave up 9 bases and J gave up 3 bases; unmatched junction bases: 7. Written as DNA, the CDR3 is TGTGCCACCAACCGGGACAGGGTCTACGAGCAGTACTTC. Encoded protein: CATNRDRVYEQYF.